Shown below are 13 T cell receptor beta chains from a single sample sequenced in a study of beta chain features in type 1 diabetes. Overall study results and limits: When Type 1 diabetes patients were examined, their TCRB CDR3s proved moderately but significantly shorter in all four CD4+ subsets.

Isolated RNA was reverse transcribed in full, so expressed TCRB transcripts were sequenced. Assay: immunoSEQ multiplex PCR; the TCRdb copy retains only in-frame clones and omits some. The profile shows 250,000 or so clones, roughly 21% of them singletons. No cognate antigen is known for these TCRs. The material sequenced was naive CD4+ T cells from blood. The source of these receptors is a middle-aged woman with type 1 diabetes.

The CDR3 reads CASSGGGRDQPQHF. CDR3 nucleotides: TGTGCCAGCAGCGGGGGTGGGAGGGATCAGCCCCAGCATTTT. The genes are TRBV7-9 and TRBJ1-5, with D perhaps TRBD1 (5 bases). Trimming took 5 bases from V and 5 from J, leaving 13 bases between them. Per the germline V gene, CDR1 is SEHNR and CDR2 is FQNEAQ (reference sequence). This CDR3 is built from 14 residues.

The chain joins TRBV7-2 to TRBJ1-2; D is ambiguous. Trimming shortened V by 1 base and J by 2 bases, and 8 bases separated the two germline ends. This CDR3 contains 14 residues. Germline loops: CDR1 SGHTA, CDR2 FQGNSA. This chain's CDR3 is CASSLESRNYGYTF. In DNA form, the CDR3 reads TGTGCCAGCAGCTTAGAATCCAGGAACTATGGCTACACCTTC.

This clone was picked up a small number of times. The J gene is TRBJ2-1, the V gene TRBV4-2; 10 bases are shared with TRBD2. J was trimmed by 8 bases and V by 2 bases; bases with no gene match: 9. This CDR3 has 16 amino acids. The V gene's germline CDR1 is LGHNA and CDR2 YNFKEQ. The CDR3 region has the DNA TGTGCCAGCAGCCAAATTTTAGCGGGAGGACCGGATGAGCAGTTCTTC. The encoded protein is CASSQILAGGPDEQFF.

This clone was seen more than once but under ten times. The CDR3 DNA follows: TGTGCCAGCAGTTTAAGGGGTTGGGACATTCAGTACTTC. It encodes CASSLRGWDIQYF. This chain links TRBV28 with TRBJ2-4, with D possibly TRBD1 on 5 matching bases. The CDR3 runs to 13 residues. Trimming pared 2 bases from V and 8 bases from J, leaving 10 bases between. Germline values: CDR1 MDHEN, CDR2 SYDVKM.

This clone was counted only a few times. The J gene is TRBJ2-3, the V gene TRBV7-2, with D uncertain. The CDR3 sequence is 13 residues long. Germline V gene sequence: CDR1 SGHTA, CDR2 FQGNSA. The V end lost 2 bases, the J end lost 4 bases, and 7 bases lay between the germline ends. This CDR3 is CASSLIHADTQYF. CDR3 in DNA: TGTGCCAGCAGCTTAATTCATGCAGATACGCAGTATTTT.

This clone has a handful of counts. The chain has TRBV5-1 and TRBJ2-7; a weak D match, TRBD1 (6 bases). CDR3 length: 13 residues. The germline CDR1 and CDR2 sequences are SGHRS and YFSETQ. V gave up 3 bases and J gave up 2 bases, with 9 bases separating them. CDR3 residues: CASSWTEAYEQYF. CDR3 coding DNA: TGCGCCAGCAGCTGGACAGAAGCCTACGAGCAGTACTTC.

The chain recombines TRBV13 with TRBJ2-3; TRBD2 agrees at 8 bases. The germline CDR1 and CDR2 sequences are PRHDT and FYEKMQ (reference sequence). V gave up 5 bases and J gave up 5 bases; unmatched junction bases: 6. This CDR3 region has 14 residues. The CDR3 coding sequence is TGTGCCAGCAGCGCCCAGACTAGCGTAGATACGCAGTATTTT. Translating gives CASSAQTSVDTQYF.

This clone was counted only a few times. The chain couples TRBV5-1 to TRBJ2-1; TRBD2 matches 7 bases. V shed 4 bases, J shed 5 bases, and the junction held 9 bases outside the gene matches. This CDR3 is 15 amino acids long. Germline CDR1 is SGHRS and CDR2 is YFSETQ. The CDR3 here is CASSRDGGTNNEQFF. CDR3 bases: TGCGCCAGCAGCCGAGACGGGGGGACCAACAATGAGCAGTTCTTC.

The rearrangement joins TRBV28 to TRBJ2-1; 13 bases fit TRBD2. V gave up 7 bases and J gave up 0 bases; unmatched junction bases: 3. The germline gives CDR1 MDHEN, CDR2 SYDVKM. The CDR3 runs 16 residues. The CDR3 protein is CASTRTSGSSYNEQFF. The CDR3 region has the DNA TGTGCCAGCACTAGGACTAGCGGGAGCTCCTACAATGAGCAGTTCTTC.

V gene TRBV9 combines with J gene TRBJ2-1; TRBD2 agrees at 10 bases. CDR1 and CDR2 (germline): SGDLS, YYNGEE. The CDR3 runs to 17 residues. The V gene end was trimmed by 1 base and the J gene end by 8 bases; junction bases not matched to a gene: 12. The CDR3 bases are TGTGCCAGCAGCGTACTGCCCGGGACTAGCGTCGGCGATGAGCAGTTCTTC. It encodes CASSVLPGTSVGDEQFF. The variable domain in full, completed from reference TRBV9 and TRBJ2-1, reads DSGVTQTPKHLITATGQRVTLRCSPRSGDLSVYWYQQSLDQGLQFLIQYYNGEERAKGNILERFSAQQFPDLHSELNLSSLELGDSALYFCASSVLPGTSVGDEQFFGPGTRLTVL.

This clone was observed a handful of times. The chain is built from TRBV9 and TRBJ2-5; TRBD2 might be the D (5 bases). The ends were cut back, 4 bases at V and 2 bases at J, with 12 bases in the middle. Germline CDR1 reads SGDLS; CDR2 reads YYNGEE. This CDR3 comprises 14 residues. The CDR3 nucleotides are TGTGCCAGCAGCCCCGAAGGGAGACAAGAGACCCAGTACTTC. Amino acid sequence: CASSPEGRQETQYF. The full variable domain, rest sourced from reference TRBV9 and TRBJ2-5, is DSGVTQTPKHLITATGQRVTLRCSPRSGDLSVYWYQQSLDQGLQFLIQYYNGEERAKGNILERFSAQQFPDLHSELNLSSLELGDSALYFCASSPEGRQETQYFGPGTRLLVL.

This clone turned up a few times. DNA of the CDR3: TGTGCCAGCAGTGGAGCGGAAAGCTCCTACAATGAGCAGTTCTTC. Its translation: CASSGAESSYNEQFF. The chain uses TRBV28 and TRBJ2-1, with D perhaps matching TRBD2 (5 bases). Trimming removed 5 bases at V and 0 bases at J, with 11 bases between. CDR3 size: 15 residues. The germline V gene has CDR1 MDHEN and CDR2 SYDVKM. The full variable domain, rest sourced from reference TRBV28 and TRBJ2-1, is DVKVTQSSRYLVKRTGEKVFLECVQDMDHENMFWYRQDPGLGLRLIYFSYDVKMKEKGDIPEGYSVSREKKERFSLILESASTNQTSMYLCASSGAESSYNEQFFGPGTRLTVL.

This chain joins TRBV5-1 and TRBJ1-2; TRBD1 matches at 12 bases. Germline CDR1 SGHRS, CDR2 YFSETQ. The CDR3 is 16 residues long. The J segment lost 8 bases and the V segment lost 4 bases, leaving 12 bases of the junction unmatched. This chain's CDR3 is CASSRGTGGALGGYTF. CDR3 sequence (DNA): TGCGCCAGCAGCCGGGGGACAGGGGGCGCCTTAGGAGGCTACACCTTC.